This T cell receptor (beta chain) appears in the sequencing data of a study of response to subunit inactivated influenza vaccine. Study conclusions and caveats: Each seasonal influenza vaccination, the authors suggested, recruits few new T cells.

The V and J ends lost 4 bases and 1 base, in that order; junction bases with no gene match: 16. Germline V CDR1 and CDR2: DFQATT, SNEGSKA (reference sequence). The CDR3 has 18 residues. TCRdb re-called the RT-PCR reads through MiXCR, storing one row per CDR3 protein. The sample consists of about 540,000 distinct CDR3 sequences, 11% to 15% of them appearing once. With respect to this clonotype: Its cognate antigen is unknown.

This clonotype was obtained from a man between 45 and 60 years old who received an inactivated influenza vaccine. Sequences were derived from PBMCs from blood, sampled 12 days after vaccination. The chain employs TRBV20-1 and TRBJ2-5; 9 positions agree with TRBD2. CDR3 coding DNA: TGCAGTGCTACCCAGCCCTTCTTAGCGGGGGCTTTCCAAGAGACCCAGTACTTC. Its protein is CSATQPFLAGAFQETQYF.